This is a list of T cell receptor beta chains from one sample in a study of early T cells in non-severe SARS-CoV-2 infection. MiXCR, run by TCRdb on the 5' RACE reads, gives a single entry per CDR3 protein. The table has some 63,000 distinct CDR3 sequences, about an eighth seen once. Source material: whole blood. Receptor source: an adult who was a healthcare worker with PCR-confirmed SARS-CoV-2 infection or an uninfected control (not recorded which). CDR3s include the opening cysteine and the closing phenylalanine or tryptophan. A D gene is named only where the DNA matches it firmly. Clone size is stated in some rows and not others, as once, few, many or a class when expanded.

d_gene	v_gene	j_gene	abundance	CDR3aa	CDR3nt
.	TRBV27	TRBJ1-2	many	CASSPGYAYGYTF	TGTGCCAGCAGCCCAGGGTACGCCTATGGCTACACCTTC
TRBD1	TRBV7-9	TRBJ1-1	many	CASSLVGDRGTEAFF	TGTGCCAGCAGCTTAGTAGGGGACAGGGGCACTGAAGCTTTCTTT
.	TRBV20-1	TRBJ2-5	.	CSASQGDETQYF	TGCAGTGCTTCTCAGGGTGACGAGACCCAGTACTTC
.	TRBV16	TRBJ2-5	few	CASSQSPAQTQYF	TGTGCCAGCAGCCAATCTCCCGCCCAGACCCAGTACTTC
.	TRBV6-2/TRBV6-3	TRBJ1-6	.	CASRENSPLHF	TGTGCCAGCAGGGAGAATTCACCCCTCCACTTT
.	TRBV19	TRBJ1-5	many	CASSKQVDNQPQHF	TGTGCCAGTAGTAAACAGGTAGACAATCAGCCCCAGCATTTT
TRBD1	TRBV29-1	TRBJ2-1	.	CSTGGNEQFF	TGCAGCACAGGGGGAAATGAGCAGTTCTTC
.	TRBV6-2/TRBV6-3	TRBJ1-5	many	CASSYSWGQPQHF	TGTGCCAGCAGTTACTCCTGGGGTCAGCCCCAGCATTTT
TRBD1	TRBV11-2	TRBJ2-5	many	CASSSPTPTGPETQYF	TGTGCCAGCAGCTCCCCCACACCGACAGGGCCAGAGACCCAGTACTTC
.	TRBV3-1	TRBJ2-1	.	CASSPPGSVYNEQFF	TGTGCCAGCAGCCCCCCCGGGAGCGTATACAATGAGCAGTTCTTC
.	TRBV11-2	TRBJ2-3	few	CASSPYGARDTQYF	TGTGCCAGCAGCCCCTACGGGGCGAGAGATACGCAGTATTTT
TRBD1	TRBV4-2	TRBJ1-6	many	CASSQVEAGGVLHF	TGTGCCAGCAGCCAAGTGGAGGCAGGGGGTGTCCTCCACTTT
.	TRBV18	TRBJ1-2	few	CASSPAEQGPSGGYTF	TGTGCCAGCTCACCCGCCGAGCAGGGGCCCTCTGGGGGCTACACCTTC
TRBD1	TRBV4-3	TRBJ2-7	many	CASSQSATGTSYEQYF	TGCGCCAGCAGCCAGTCAGCGACAGGGACCTCCTACGAGCAGTACTTC
.	TRBV4-1	TRBJ2-5	few	CASSELRDTKETQYF	TGCGCCAGCAGTGAACTCCGGGACACCAAAGAGACCCAGTACTTC
TRBD1	TRBV6-2/TRBV6-3	TRBJ1-1	many	CASSSTGNTEAFF	TGTGCCAGCAGTTCGACAGGGAATACTGAAGCTTTCTTT
.	TRBV7-9	TRBJ1-1	few	CASGYPEAFF	TGTGCCAGCGGTTACCCTGAAGCTTTCTTT
.	TRBV10-3	TRBJ2-2	many	CAISDGAAPNTGELFF	TGTGCCATCAGTGACGGTGCAGCACCGAACACCGGGGAGCTGTTTTTT
.	TRBV5-1	TRBJ1-6	many	CASSLGQNQNSPLHF	TGCGCCAGCAGCTTGGGACAGAACCAGAATTCACCCCTCCACTTT
.	TRBV5-6	TRBJ2-1	many	CASRSGYNEQFF	TGTGCCAGCAGATCAGGATACAATGAGCAGTTCTTC
.	TRBV29-1	TRBJ2-2	few	CSVEGQNTNTGELFF	TGCAGCGTTGAGGGCCAGAACACGAACACCGGGGAGCTGTTTTTT
.	TRBV30	TRBJ1-1	many	CAWSVGGGTEAFF	TGTGCCTGGAGTGTAGGTGGGGGCACTGAAGCTTTCTTT
.	TRBV7-8	TRBJ1-6	few	CASSLTGSSYNSPLHF	TGTGCCAGCAGCTTAACAGGGAGCTCCTATAATTCACCCCTCCACTTT
.	TRBV15	TRBJ1-4	many	CATSSQRRQPTNEKLFF	TGTGCCACCAGCAGCCAGAGGAGACAACCAACTAATGAAAAACTGTTTTTT
.	TRBV5-1	TRBJ2-5	.	CASSLVPGETQYF	TGCGCCAGCAGCTTGGTTCCGGGGGAGACCCAGTACTTC
TRBD1	TRBV29-1	TRBJ1-2	.	CSVEGTALGHTF	TGCAGCGTGGAGGGGACAGCCTTAGGTCACACCTTC
.	TRBV24-1	TRBJ1-6	.	CATSGDYYNSPLHF	TGTGCCACCAGTGGCGACTACTATAATTCACCCCTCCACTTT
.	TRBV6-6	TRBJ1-6	.	CASSYSGRSTRDNSPLHF	TGTGCCAGCAGTTACTCGGGCCGATCAACTAGGGATAATTCACCCCTCCACTTT
.	TRBV25-1	TRBJ1-1	many	CASSPKGLGGTEAFF	TGTGCCAGCAGTCCTAAGGGTCTAGGGGGCACTGAAGCTTTCTTT
TRBD1	TRBV7-9	TRBJ1-4	few	CASSPQGWDEKLFF	TGTGCCAGCAGCCCACAGGGGTGGGATGAAAAACTGTTTTTT
TRBD2	TRBV28	TRBJ2-3	many	CASSWGTSGGADTQYF	TGTGCCAGCAGTTGGGGTACTAGCGGGGGGGCAGATACGCAGTATTTT